This TCR beta chain was retrieved from a study of T-cell memory formation after mild COVID-19. Germline V gives CDR1 SGHTA, CDR2 FQGNSA. The germline V and J ends were trimmed by 1 base and 3 bases, with 9 bases remaining between them. The CDR3 runs to 14 residues. This clonotype appeared a few times. TCRdb analysed the 5' RACE reads with MiXCR anew, one entry per CDR3 protein. Among about 290,000 distinct CDR3 sequences, about a sixth were seen once, and the ten largest hold roughly 22%. The sequenced sample was PBMCs or a T cell subset sorted from them (not recorded which). The chain couples TRBV7-2 to TRBJ2-5, with D uncertain. The receptor was isolated from a man aged 18 to 30 who had mild COVID-19 (a few samples of this study predate the infection). Cell type and time point are not known. The CDR3 sequence is CASSLDWAEETQYF. The CDR3 DNA is TGTGCCAGCAGCTTAGATTGGGCTGAAGAGACCCAGTACTTC.